This TCR beta chain was observed in a study of blood T cell repertoires in COVID-19. Study at large: The United States, Italy and Spain were the sources of the acute and convalescent COVID-19 samples.

In the original workflow: Reference gene primer amplification gave nucleated cell count estimates. TCRdb keeps only in-frame clones here, not all; method: immunoSEQ multiplex PCR. The V and J calls and clone size are taken from that table; D and trimming were inferred from the DNA. The data hold 150,000 to 200,000 clones, with about 80% observed a single time. The sequence derives from a man aged 60 to 75 with acute or convalescent COVID-19. Material for sequencing was peripheral blood.

The CDR3 DNA is TGTGCCACGTACCCGGGACAGGGCGCTGGCTACACCTTC. Amino acids: CATYPGQGAGYTF. The chain links TRBV6-5 to TRBJ1-2; 9 nucleotides agree with TRBD1. The germline gives CDR1 MNHEY, CDR2 SVGAGI. V lost 10 bases, J lost 7 bases, and 10 bases stayed unmatched. The length of the CDR3 is 13 residues.